What follows is one TCR beta chain and its context. Its target is not known. With 60 Vbeta and 13 Jbeta primers, the PCR was carried out. TCRdb's table, derived via immunoSEQ multiplex PCR, lists solely in-frame clones and lacks some. The profile covers tens of thousands of clones, with 60% to 85% appearing a single time and approximately 3.3% taken by the ten largest. The V end lost 0 bases, the J end lost 7 bases, and 11 bases lay between the germline ends. Per germline, CDR1 SGHRS and CDR2 YFSETQ. CDR3 length equals 14 residues. The record originates from a study of cytomegalovirus exposure and HLA in healthy donors. In the study overall: The Caucasian-associated ancestry cluster contained roughly four fifths of the approximately 400 genotyped donors. The study's findings and limits: Altogether, about 160 TCR beta chains were recorded as cytomegalovirus-associated. Per a later analysis, HLA-associated TCR beta chains showed more clonal expansion than other, equally common TCR beta chains.

The J gene is TRBJ2-1, the V gene TRBV5-1; D is uncertain. The origin of this receptor is a woman aged 40 to 50 in good health and CMV-seropositive. Input material: PBMCs. For the CDR3, the DNA is TGCGCCAGCAGCTTGGGTTCGTCCCGGAATGAGCAGTTCTTC. Its translation is CASSLGSSRNEQFF.